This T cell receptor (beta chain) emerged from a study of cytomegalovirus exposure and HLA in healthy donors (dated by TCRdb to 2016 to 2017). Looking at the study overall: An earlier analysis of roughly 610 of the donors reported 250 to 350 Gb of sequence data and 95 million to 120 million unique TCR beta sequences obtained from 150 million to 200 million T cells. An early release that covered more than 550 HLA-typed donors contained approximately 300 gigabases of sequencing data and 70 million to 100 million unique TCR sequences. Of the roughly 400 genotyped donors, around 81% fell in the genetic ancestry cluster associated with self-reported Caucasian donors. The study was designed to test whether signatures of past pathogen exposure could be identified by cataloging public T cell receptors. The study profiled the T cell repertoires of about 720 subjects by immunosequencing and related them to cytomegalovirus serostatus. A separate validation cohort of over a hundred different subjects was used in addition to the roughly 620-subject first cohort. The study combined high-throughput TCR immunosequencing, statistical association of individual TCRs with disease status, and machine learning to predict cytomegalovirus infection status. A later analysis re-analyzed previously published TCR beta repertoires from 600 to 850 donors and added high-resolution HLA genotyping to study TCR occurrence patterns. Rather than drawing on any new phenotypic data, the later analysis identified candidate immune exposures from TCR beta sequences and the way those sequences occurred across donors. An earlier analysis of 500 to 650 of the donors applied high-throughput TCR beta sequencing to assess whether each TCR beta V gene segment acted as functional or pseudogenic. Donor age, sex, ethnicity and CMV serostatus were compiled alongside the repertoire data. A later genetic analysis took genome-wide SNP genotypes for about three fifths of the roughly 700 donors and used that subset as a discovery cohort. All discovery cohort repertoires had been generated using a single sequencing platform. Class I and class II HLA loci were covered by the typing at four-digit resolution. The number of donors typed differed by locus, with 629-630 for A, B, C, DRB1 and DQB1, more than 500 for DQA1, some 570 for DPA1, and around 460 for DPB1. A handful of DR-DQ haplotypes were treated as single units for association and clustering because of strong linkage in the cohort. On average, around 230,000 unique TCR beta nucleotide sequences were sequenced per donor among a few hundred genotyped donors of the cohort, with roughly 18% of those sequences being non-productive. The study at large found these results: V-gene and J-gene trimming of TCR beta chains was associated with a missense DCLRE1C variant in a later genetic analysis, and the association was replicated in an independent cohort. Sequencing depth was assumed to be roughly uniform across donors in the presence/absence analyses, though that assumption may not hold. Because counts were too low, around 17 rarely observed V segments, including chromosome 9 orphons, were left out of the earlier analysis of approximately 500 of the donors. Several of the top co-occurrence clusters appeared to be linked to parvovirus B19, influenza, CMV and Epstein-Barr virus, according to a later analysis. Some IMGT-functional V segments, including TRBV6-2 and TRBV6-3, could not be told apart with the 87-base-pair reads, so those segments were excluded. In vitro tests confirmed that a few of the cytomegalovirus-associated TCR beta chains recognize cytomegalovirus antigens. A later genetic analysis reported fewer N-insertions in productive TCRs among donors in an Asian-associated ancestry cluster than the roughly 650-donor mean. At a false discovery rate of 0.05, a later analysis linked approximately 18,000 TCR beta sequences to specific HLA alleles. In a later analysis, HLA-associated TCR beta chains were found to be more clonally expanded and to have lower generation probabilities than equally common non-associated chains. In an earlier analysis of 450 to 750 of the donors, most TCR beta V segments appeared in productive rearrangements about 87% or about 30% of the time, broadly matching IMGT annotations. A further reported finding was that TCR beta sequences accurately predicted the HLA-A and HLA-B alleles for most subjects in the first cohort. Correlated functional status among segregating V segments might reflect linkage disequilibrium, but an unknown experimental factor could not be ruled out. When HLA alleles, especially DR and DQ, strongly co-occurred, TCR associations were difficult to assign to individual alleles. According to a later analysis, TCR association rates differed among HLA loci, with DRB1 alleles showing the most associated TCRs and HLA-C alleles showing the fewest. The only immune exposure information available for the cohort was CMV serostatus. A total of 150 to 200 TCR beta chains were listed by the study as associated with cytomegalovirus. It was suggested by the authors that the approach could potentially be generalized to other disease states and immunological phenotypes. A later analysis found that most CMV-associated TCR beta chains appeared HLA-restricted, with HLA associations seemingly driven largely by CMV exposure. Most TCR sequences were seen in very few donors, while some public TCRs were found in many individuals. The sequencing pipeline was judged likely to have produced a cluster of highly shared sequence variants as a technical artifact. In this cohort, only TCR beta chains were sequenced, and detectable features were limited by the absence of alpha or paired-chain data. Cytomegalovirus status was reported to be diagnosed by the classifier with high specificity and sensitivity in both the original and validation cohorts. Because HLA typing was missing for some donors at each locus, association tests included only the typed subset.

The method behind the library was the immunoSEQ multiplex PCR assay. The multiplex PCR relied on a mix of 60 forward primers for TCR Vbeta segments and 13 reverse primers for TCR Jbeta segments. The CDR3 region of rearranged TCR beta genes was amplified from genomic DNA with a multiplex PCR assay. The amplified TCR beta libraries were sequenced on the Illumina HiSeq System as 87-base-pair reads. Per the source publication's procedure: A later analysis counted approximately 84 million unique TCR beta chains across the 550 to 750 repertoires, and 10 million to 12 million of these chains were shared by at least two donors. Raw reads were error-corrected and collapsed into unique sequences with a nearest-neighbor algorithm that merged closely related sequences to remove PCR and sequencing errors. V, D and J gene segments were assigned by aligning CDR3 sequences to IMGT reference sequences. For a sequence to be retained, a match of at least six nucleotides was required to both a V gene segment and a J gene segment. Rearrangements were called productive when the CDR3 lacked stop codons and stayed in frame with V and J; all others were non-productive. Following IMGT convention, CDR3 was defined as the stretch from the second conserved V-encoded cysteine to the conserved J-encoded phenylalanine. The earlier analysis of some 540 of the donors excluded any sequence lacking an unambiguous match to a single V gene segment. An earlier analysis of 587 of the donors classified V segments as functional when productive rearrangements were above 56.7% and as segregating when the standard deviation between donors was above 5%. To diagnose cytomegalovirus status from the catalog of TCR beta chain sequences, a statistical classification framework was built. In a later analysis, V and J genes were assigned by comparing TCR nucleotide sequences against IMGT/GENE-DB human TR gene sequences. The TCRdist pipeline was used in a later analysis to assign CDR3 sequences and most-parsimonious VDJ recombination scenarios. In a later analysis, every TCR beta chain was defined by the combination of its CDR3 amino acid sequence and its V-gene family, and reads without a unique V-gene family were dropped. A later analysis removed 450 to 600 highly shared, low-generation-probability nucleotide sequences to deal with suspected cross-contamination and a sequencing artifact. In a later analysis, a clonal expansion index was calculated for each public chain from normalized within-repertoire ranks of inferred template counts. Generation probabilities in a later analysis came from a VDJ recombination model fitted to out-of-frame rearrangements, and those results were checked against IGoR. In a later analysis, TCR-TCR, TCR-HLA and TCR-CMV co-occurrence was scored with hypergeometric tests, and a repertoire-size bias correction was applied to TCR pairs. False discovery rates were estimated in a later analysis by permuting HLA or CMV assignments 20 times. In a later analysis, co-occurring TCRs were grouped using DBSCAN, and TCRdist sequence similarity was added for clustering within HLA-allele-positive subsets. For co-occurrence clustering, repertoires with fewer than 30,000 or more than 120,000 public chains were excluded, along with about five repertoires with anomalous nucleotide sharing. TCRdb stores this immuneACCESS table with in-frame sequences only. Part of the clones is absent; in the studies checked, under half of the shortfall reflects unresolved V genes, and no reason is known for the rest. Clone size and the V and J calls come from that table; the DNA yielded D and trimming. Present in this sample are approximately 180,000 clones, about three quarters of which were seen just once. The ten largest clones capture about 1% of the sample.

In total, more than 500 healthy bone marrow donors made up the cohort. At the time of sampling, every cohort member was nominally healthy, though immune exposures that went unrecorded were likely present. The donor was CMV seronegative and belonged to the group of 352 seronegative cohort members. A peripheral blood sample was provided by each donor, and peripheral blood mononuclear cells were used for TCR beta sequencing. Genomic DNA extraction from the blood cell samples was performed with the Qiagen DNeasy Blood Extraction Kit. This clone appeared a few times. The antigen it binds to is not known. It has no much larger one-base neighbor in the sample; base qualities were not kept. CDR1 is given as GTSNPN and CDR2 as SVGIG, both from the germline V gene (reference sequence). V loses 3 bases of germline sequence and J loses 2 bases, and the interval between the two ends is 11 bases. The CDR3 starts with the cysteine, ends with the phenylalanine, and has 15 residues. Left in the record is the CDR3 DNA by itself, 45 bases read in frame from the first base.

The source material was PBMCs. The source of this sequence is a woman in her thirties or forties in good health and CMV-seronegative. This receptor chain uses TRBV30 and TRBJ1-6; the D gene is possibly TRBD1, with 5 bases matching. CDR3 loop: CAWRIQGTYNSPLHF. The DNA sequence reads TGTGCCTGGAGGATCCAGGGCACCTATAATTCACCCCTCCACTTT.